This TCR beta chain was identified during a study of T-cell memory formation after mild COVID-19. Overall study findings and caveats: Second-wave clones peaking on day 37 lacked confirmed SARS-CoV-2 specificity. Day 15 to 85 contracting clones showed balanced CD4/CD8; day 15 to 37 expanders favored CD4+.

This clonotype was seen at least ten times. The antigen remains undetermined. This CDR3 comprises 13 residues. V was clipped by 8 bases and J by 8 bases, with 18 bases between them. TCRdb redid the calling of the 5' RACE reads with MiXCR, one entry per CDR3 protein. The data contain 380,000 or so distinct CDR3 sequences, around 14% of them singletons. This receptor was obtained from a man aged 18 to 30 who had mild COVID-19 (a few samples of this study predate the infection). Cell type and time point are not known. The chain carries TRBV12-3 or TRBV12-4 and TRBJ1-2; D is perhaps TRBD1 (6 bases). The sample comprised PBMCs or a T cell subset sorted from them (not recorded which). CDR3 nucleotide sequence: TGTGCCAGCTCATACGTCGGGGGGCTCGGCTACACCTTC. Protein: CASSYVGGLGYTF.